This T cell receptor (beta chain) was recovered during a study of cytomegalovirus exposure and HLA in healthy donors. Points from the study as a whole: Despite most TCR sequences being rare, some public TCRs occurred in many donors. Reportedly, diagnosis of cytomegalovirus status by the classifier showed high specificity and sensitivity. The authors enumerated 150 to 200 TCR beta chains as linked to cytomegalovirus. In vitro data verified a few CMV-associated chains as specific for CMV antigens.

With regard to this clone: The antigen is undetermined.

Unmatched junction bases numbered 0, after V lost 4 bases and J lost 1 base. CDR1 is SGHDN, CDR2 FVKESK, per germline. The CDR3 length is 14 residues. Clones were read by immunoSEQ multiplex PCR, and TCRdb kept only the in-frame ones, dropping some. The repertoire consists of around 220,000 clones, with roughly 88% occurring once and the leading ten covering over 13%. Sequencing was done on a sample of PBMCs. The receptor comes from a woman aged 25 to 39 in good health and CMV-seropositive. The V gene is TRBV14, the J gene TRBJ2-4; 8 bases are shared with TRBD2. CDR3 in amino acids: CASSPGGAKNIQYF. CDR3 nucleotides: TGTGCCAGCAGCCCGGGGGGGGCCAAAAACATTCAGTACTTC.